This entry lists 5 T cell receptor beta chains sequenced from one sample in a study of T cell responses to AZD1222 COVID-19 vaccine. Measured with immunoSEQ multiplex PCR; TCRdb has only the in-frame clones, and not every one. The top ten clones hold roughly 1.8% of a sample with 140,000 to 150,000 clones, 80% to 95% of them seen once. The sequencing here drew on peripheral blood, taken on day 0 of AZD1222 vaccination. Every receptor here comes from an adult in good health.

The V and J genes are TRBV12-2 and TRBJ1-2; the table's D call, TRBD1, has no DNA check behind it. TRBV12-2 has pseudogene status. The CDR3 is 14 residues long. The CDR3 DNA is TGTGCAAGTCGCTCCTCGGGACAGGACTATGGCTACACCTTC. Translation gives CASRSSGQDYGYTF.

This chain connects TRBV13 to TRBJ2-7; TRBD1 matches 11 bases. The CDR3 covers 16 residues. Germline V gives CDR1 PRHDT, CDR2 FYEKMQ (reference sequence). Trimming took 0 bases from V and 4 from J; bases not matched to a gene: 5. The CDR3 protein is CASSLGPGQGVYEQYF. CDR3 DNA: TGTGCCAGCAGCTTAGGACCGGGACAGGGGGTTTACGAGCAGTACTTC.

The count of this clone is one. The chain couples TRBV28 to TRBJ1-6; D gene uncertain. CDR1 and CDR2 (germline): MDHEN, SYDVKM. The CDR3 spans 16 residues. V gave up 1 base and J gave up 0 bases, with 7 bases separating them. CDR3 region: CASSLYGSSYNSPLHF. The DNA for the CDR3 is TGTGCCAGCAGTTTATATGGTAGCTCCTATAATTCACCCCTCCACTTT.

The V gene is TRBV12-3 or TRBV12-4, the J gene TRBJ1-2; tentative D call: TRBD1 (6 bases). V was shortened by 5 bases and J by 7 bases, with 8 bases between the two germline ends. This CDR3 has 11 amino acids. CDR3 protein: CASSLRGGYTF. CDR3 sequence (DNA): TGTGCCAGCAGTCTCAGGGGTGGCTACACCTTC.

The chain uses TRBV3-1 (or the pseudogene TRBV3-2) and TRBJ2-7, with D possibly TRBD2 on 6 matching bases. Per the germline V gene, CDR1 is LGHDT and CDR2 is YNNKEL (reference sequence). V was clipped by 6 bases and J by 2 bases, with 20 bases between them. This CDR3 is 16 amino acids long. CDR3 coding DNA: TGTGCCAGCAGTCACTGGCGGGGTGAGGACCCCTACGAGCAGTACTTC. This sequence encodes CASSHWRGEDPYEQYF.